This TCR beta chain was found in a study of T cell repertoires in cytomegalovirus infection. As for the study in general: A matching HLA type, together with CMV infection, was signaled by public TCR beta signatures. Study outcomes and limitations: CMV-specific TCR beta clonotypes restricted by HLA-C dominated the ex vivo response. People with CMV and the relevant HLA were identified by cumulative public TCR beta family frequency.

TCRdb reanalysed the reads using MiXCR and keeps one entry per CDR3 protein. The sample shows 300,000 or so distinct CDR3 sequences, 9.6% of them seen only once. The CDR3 consists of 17 residues. From germline, CDR1 is SEHNR and CDR2 FQNEAQ (reference sequence). Trimming left V 4 bases short and J 10 bases short, with 25 bases between. Many counts were recorded for this clonotype. Its matching antigen is unknown. The TCR originated in a human donor in good health (CMV status not recorded). Some clones in this sample may be carry-over from other donors' samples. Sequencing used PBMCs. The chain employs TRBV7-9 and TRBJ2-2, with a tentative D call TRBD1 (5 bases). CDR3 residues: CASSSPLPPRTREELFF. The CDR3 DNA reads TGTGCCAGCAGCTCTCCTCTTCCCCCGCGGACAAGAGAGGAGCTGTTTTTT.